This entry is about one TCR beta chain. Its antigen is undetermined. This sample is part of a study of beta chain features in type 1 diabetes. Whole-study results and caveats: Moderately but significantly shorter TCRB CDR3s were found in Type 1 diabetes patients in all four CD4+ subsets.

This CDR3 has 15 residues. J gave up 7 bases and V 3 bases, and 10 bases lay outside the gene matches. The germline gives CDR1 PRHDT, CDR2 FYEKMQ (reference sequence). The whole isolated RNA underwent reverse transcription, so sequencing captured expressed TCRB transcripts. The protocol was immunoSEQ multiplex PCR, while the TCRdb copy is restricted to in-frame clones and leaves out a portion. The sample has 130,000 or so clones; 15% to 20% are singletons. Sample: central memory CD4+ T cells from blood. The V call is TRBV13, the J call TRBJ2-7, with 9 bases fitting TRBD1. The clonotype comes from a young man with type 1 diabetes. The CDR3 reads CASSFSGTGIVEQYF. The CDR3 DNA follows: TGTGCCAGCAGCTTTTCCGGGACAGGGATCGTAGAGCAGTACTTC.